Listed here are 14 T cell receptor beta chains from one sample, sequenced in a study of human T cells and chemical hapten exposure (dated by TCRdb to about 2021). Libraries were constructed by RACE. This sample was sequenced with a NextSeq 500. The public reads were reanalyzed by TCRdb: fastp trimming at Q25, MiXCR alignment, in-frame beta chains only. Rows with one shared CDR3 protein collapse into an entry with the most common genes and DNA. This sample has around 380,000 distinct CDR3 sequences in its table, and about 5% of those were observed once. The ten largest clones add up to more than 8% of the sample. The time point label of this sample denotes: pre-sensitization, week 0. In the paper's terms, the treatment or condition label means: therapeutic diphenylcyclopropenone sensitization with weekly scalp DPC. The specimen comprised whole blood, sampled in connection with sensitization to the hapten diphenylcyclopropenone (DPC). The receptors were gathered from a young woman with alopecia areata. Some clones in this sample may be carry-over from other donors' samples.

Many counts were recorded for this clonotype. The rearrangement joins TRBV6-2 or TRBV6-3 to TRBJ1-1; D gene uncertain. Trimming stripped 0 bases from V and 0 bases from J, with 11 bases between. The CDR3 contains 16 residues. The germline CDR1 and CDR2 sequences are MNHEY and SVGEGT. The CDR3 nucleotides read TGTGCCAGCAGTTACTCATCGGTCGATATGAACACTGAAGCTTTCTTT. This gives the protein CASSYSSVDMNTEAFF.

J is TRBJ2-1 and V is TRBV7-2, with 8 bases that match TRBD2. Germline CDR1 and CDR2: SGHTA and FQGNSA. This CDR3 region has 13 residues. Trimming removed 0 bases from V and 13 bases from J; junction bases left unmatched: 5. The CDR3 protein is CASSLARSGGQFF. The CDR3 region has the DNA TGTGCCAGCAGCTTAGCGCGGAGCGGGGGACAGTTCTTC.

This clonotype was observed at least ten times. The chain is built from TRBV12-3 or TRBV12-4 and TRBJ2-5, with 11 bases matching TRBD2. After removal of 6 bases from V and 2 bases from J, the junction contained 5 bases not matched to a gene. The CDR3 sequence is 15 residues long. The CDR3 region is CASSPLAGAQETQYF. The CDR3 nucleotides are TGTGCCAGCAGCCCACTAGCGGGGGCTCAAGAGACCCAGTACTTC.

This chain connects TRBV12-3 or TRBV12-4 to TRBJ1-1, with D possibly TRBD1 on 5 matching bases. The CDR3 is 14 amino acids. Trimming stripped 3 bases from V and 4 bases from J, with 12 bases between. CDR3 DNA: TGTGCCAGCAGTTTTGAGGGGTTGAGCACTGAAGCTTTCTTT. The encoded protein is CASSFEGLSTEAFF.

In this sample, this clonotype turned up many times. The chain uses TRBV5-1 and TRBJ1-4, with D tentatively TRBD1 (5 bases). This CDR3 is built from 14 residues. Per germline, CDR1 SGHRS and CDR2 YFSETQ. Trimming left V 4 bases short and J 4 bases short, with 11 bases between. The CDR3 protein is CASSEDTFNEKLFF. DNA for the CDR3: TGCGCCAGCAGCGAGGACACCTTTAATGAAAAACTGTTTTTT.

Regarding this clonotype: Possible read error: a much larger clone is one base away. CDR3: CASSPGPLNEQLF. In DNA, the CDR3 is TGTGCCAGCAGCCCGGGCCCGCTCAATGAGCAGCTCTTC. The chain recombines TRBV9 with TRBJ2-1; D not certain. The V gene's germline CDR1 is SGDLS and CDR2 YYNGEE. This CDR3 has 13 residues.

This clonotype was seen more than once but under ten times. The chain is built from TRBV7-8 and TRBJ1-5, with 8 bases that match TRBD1. V gave up 4 bases and J gave up 0 bases; unmatched junction bases: 11. The germline V gene has CDR1 SGHVS and CDR2 FQNEAQ. The CDR3 runs 18 residues. CDR3: CASSYVWTGRDSNQPQHF. The CDR3 DNA reads TGTGCCAGCAGCTACGTTTGGACAGGGAGGGATAGCAATCAGCCCCAGCATTTT.

This rearrangement joins TRBV9 to TRBJ2-1; 10 bases map to TRBD2. Germline V CDR1 and CDR2: SGDLS, YYNGEE. The CDR3 spans 15 residues. The trim removed 7 bases at V and 4 bases at J, leaving 8 bases unmatched. CDR3 nucleotides: TGTGCCAGCGCCCCACTAGCGGGGAGTTACAATGAGCAGTTCTTC. Amino acids: CASAPLAGSYNEQFF.

The chain joins TRBV11-1 to TRBJ2-2; 8 bases match TRBD1. The V gene's germline CDR1 is SGHAT and CDR2 FQDESV (reference sequence). J gave up 2 bases and V 7 bases, and 9 bases lay outside the gene matches. There are 16 residues in the CDR3. For the CDR3, the DNA is TGTGCCAGCAACCCCCACCCAGGGGGCAACACCGGGGAGCTGTTTTTT. It specifies CASNPHPGGNTGELFF.

This chain joins TRBV20-1 and TRBJ1-1, with D perhaps matching TRBD1 (6 bases). The germline gives CDR1 DFQATT, CDR2 SNEGSKA (reference sequence). Trimming left V 1 base short and J 3 bases short, with 12 bases between. The CDR3 has 14 residues. The CDR3 DNA sequence: TGCAGTGCTAGAGTTTCAGGGGCGTACACTGAAGCTTTCTTT. Protein: CSARVSGAYTEAFF.

In this sample, this clonotype turned up many times. The rearrangement joins TRBV12-3 or TRBV12-4 to TRBJ1-6; TRBD1 agrees at 8 bases. The V gene end was trimmed by 4 bases and the J gene end by 7 bases; junction bases not matched to a gene: 6. The CDR3 has 15 residues. CDR3 in amino acids: CASSSRTGMNSPLHF. CDR3 nucleotide sequence: TGTGCCAGCAGTTCCCGGACAGGGATGAATTCACCCCTCCACTTT.

The chain recombines TRBV6-2 or TRBV6-3 with TRBJ1-1; tentatively, D is TRBD1 (5 bases). Germline V gene sequence: CDR1 MNHEY, CDR2 SVGEGT. The CDR3 loop spans 13 amino acids. Trimming removed 8 bases at V and 7 bases at J, with 17 bases between. This CDR3 reads CASVGIGVREAFF. The CDR3 DNA follows: TGTGCCAGCGTCGGTATAGGGGTTCGTGAAGCTTTCTTT.

There are many counts of this clonotype. The chain employs TRBV6-1 and TRBJ2-1; D unresolved. Germline V gene data show CDR1 as MNHNS and CDR2 as SASEGT. The V end was cut by 1 base, the J end by 0 bases, with 7 bases between. CDR3 length: 15 residues. The CDR3 DNA sequence: TGTGCCAGCAGTGAAGGACGGAGCTCCTACAATGAGCAGTTCTTC. Translating it yields CASSEGRSSYNEQFF.

V gene TRBV29-1 combines with J gene TRBJ1-2; D is possibly TRBD1 (5 bases). Germline-derived CDR1 and CDR2 are SQVTM and ANQGSEA. V lost 6 bases, J lost 4 bases, and 15 bases lay in between. This CDR3 region has 13 residues. CDR3 region: CSVGGPFPYGYTF. The CDR3 coding sequence is TGCAGCGTCGGGGGACCCTTTCCCTATGGCTACACCTTC.